Shown below are 16 T cell receptor beta chains from a single sample sequenced in a study of cytomegalovirus exposure and HLA in healthy donors. The PCR was carried out with 60 Vbeta primers and 13 Jbeta primers. Assay used: immunoSEQ multiplex PCR; TCRdb lists only in-frame clones, some missing. The table has roughly 150,000 clones, roughly 80% seen once. Sequenced input: PBMCs. These receptors originate from a male donor in good health and CMV-seronegative.

This chain connects TRBV2 to TRBJ1-5; TRBD1 matches 7 bases. V trimming: 8 bases; J trimming: 0 bases; junction bases outside the gene matches: 7. The CDR3 sequence is 15 residues long. Germline CDR1 and CDR2: SNHLY and FYNNEI. The CDR3: CASWTGLTSNQPQHF. The CDR3 nucleotides are TGTGCCAGCTGGACAGGATTAACTAGCAATCAGCCCCAGCATTTT.

This chain uses TRBV28 with TRBJ2-1, with no clear D. The CDR3 has 12 residues. The ends were cut back, 3 bases at V and 6 bases at J, with 6 bases in the middle. Germline V gene data show CDR1 as MDHEN and CDR2 as SYDVKM. CDR3 region: CASSFTGNEQFF. In DNA, the CDR3 is TGTGCCAGCAGTTTTACGGGCAATGAGCAGTTCTTC.

The chain uses TRBV7-2 and TRBJ1-1; 7 nucleotides agree with TRBD1. V dropped 1 base and J dropped 0; count of bases not matched to a gene: 2. Germline-derived CDR1 and CDR2 are SGHTA and FQGNSA. The CDR3 sequence is 15 residues long. DNA for the CDR3: TGTGCCAGCAGCTTAGTAGGGGGCATGAACACTGAAGCTTTCTTT. Its translation is CASSLVGGMNTEAFF.

V and J are TRBV7-9 and TRBJ1-2, with D perhaps TRBD1 (5 bases). Per germline, CDR1 SEHNR and CDR2 FQNEAQ (reference sequence). Trimming took off 2 bases at V and 3 bases at J, with 10 bases between the two ends. The CDR3 extends over 14 amino acids. The CDR3 sequence: CASSLSDIDYGYTF. The CDR3 DNA follows: TGTGCCAGCAGCTTATCGGACATAGACTATGGCTACACCTTC.

The chain has TRBV9 and TRBJ2-3; D possibly corresponds to TRBD1 (5 bases). Germline V lookup: CDR1 SGDLS, CDR2 YYNGEE. V lost 0 bases, J lost 1 base, and 9 bases lay in between. The CDR3 runs 15 residues. For the CDR3, the DNA is TGTGCCAGCAGCGTAGGTGGGGCCGGCACAGATACGCAGTATTTT. Translating it yields CASSVGGAGTDTQYF.

The V gene is TRBV9, the J gene TRBJ2-7; a weak D match, TRBD1 (6 bases). Trimming removed 3 bases from V and 0 bases from J, with 10 bases in between. The CDR3 spans 14 residues. Looked up from germline, CDR1 is SGDLS and CDR2 is YYNGEE. CDR3 in DNA: TGTGCCAGCAGCGCCGGGACATCCTCCTACGAGCAGTACTTC. Translation gives CASSAGTSSYEQYF.

The V call is TRBV4-3, the J call TRBJ1-3, with a tentative D call TRBD1 (5 bases). The CDR3 extends over 18 amino acids. Germline assignment: CDR1 LGHNA and CDR2 YSLEER. With 0 bases removed from V and 0 bases from J, the gap between germline ends came to 15 bases. The CDR3 sequence is CASSQDRAGSSSGNTIYF. In DNA, the CDR3 is TGCGCCAGCAGCCAAGATCGGGCAGGGTCGAGCTCTGGAAACACCATATATTTT.

The chain joins TRBV7-3 to TRBJ2-1, with TRBD2 matching 14 bases. J gave up 9 bases and V 2 bases, and 3 bases lay outside the gene matches. Germline V gene lookup returns CDR1 SGHTA and CDR2 FQGTGA. The CDR3 consists of 15 residues. The CDR3 sequence is CASSLGTSGSTEQFF. CDR3 bases: TGTGCCAGCAGCTTAGGGACTAGCGGGAGTACTGAGCAGTTCTTC. Full variable domain (remainder filled in from reference TRBV7-3 and TRBJ2-1): GAGVSQTPSNKVTEKGKYVELRCDPISGHTALYWYRQSLGQGPEFLIYFQGTGAADDSGLPNDRFFAVRPEGSVSTLKIQRTERGDSAVYLCASSLGTSGSTEQFFGPGTRLTVL.

The chain combines TRBV4-3 with TRBJ1-4, with D maybe TRBD1 (6 bases). The germline V and J ends were trimmed by 1 base and 8 bases, with 17 bases remaining between them. This CDR3 spans 16 amino acids. Looked up from germline, CDR1 is LGHNA and CDR2 is YSLEER. The CDR3 DNA sequence: TGCGCCAGCAGCCAAGCTTTCAGCACCCAGGGGGAAAAACTGTTTTTT. It translates to CASSQAFSTQGEKLFF.

Only a few counts were recorded for this clone. The chain couples TRBV18 to TRBJ2-3; D perhaps matches TRBD2 (5 bases). CDR1 and CDR2 from the germline V gene are KGHSH and LQKENI. The germline V and J ends were trimmed by 2 bases and 2 bases, with 11 bases remaining between them. The CDR3 has 15 amino acids. CDR3 coding DNA: TGTGCCAGCTCACCATCGCCGGGATCCACAGATACGCAGTATTTT. Its translation is CASSPSPGSTDTQYF.

This clone has more than one count but fewer than ten. The V and J genes are TRBV29-1 and TRBJ1-1; D not certain. The CDR3 length is 14 residues. From germline, CDR1 is SQVTM and CDR2 ANQGSEA. V dropped 6 bases and J dropped 5 bases, with 19 bases sitting between them. The CDR3 bases are TGCAGCGTCGATATGAGGGCGCGAGGGACTGAAGCTTTCTTT. The encoded protein is CSVDMRARGTEAFF.

The V and J genes are TRBV6-5 and TRBJ2-1; 10 bases line up with TRBD2. This CDR3 comprises 14 residues. Looked up from germline, CDR1 is MNHEY and CDR2 is SVGAGI. V was pared by 6 bases and J by 9 bases, with 8 bases of the junction left unmatched. CDR3 coding DNA: TGTGCCAGCAGACCGGGACTAGCGTCGGCTGAGCAGTTCTTC. Translating it yields CASRPGLASAEQFF.

The table lists this clone with a few counts. The rearrangement uses TRBV5-1 and TRBJ1-1, with D perhaps TRBD1 (5 bases). The germline V gene encodes CDR1 SGHRS and CDR2 YFSETQ. V was cut by 0 bases and J by 5 bases, with 11 bases left in between. CDR3 length equals 14 residues. In DNA, the CDR3 is TGCGCCAGCAGCTTGGCGGGGGGTAGGACTGAAGCTTTCTTT. This codes for CASSLAGGRTEAFF.

The rearrangement joins TRBV15 to TRBJ2-7; possibly TRBD1 for D (5 bases). This CDR3 spans 13 amino acids. Deletions cut 0 bases from V and 5 bases from J, with 8 bases between. In germline, CDR1 is LNHNV, CDR2 YYDKDF (reference sequence). The CDR3 sequence: CATSREGPNEQYF. DNA for the CDR3: TGTGCCACCAGCAGAGAGGGGCCTAACGAGCAGTACTTC. Looking up the rest from reference TRBV15 and TRBJ2-7 gives the full variable domain: DAMVIQNPRYQVTQFGKPVTLSCSQTLNHNVMYWYQQKSSQAPKLLFHYYDKDFNNEADTPDNFQSRRPNTSFCFLDIRSPGLGDTAMYLCATSREGPNEQYFGPGTRLTVT.

As to this clone: Different DNA sequences within this sample yield the same CDR3. The chain couples TRBV28 to TRBJ2-7, with 11 bases that match TRBD1. Trimming at V came to 7 bases and at J to 2 bases, leaving 4 bases not matched to a gene. The length of the CDR3 is 14 residues. Germline lookup yields CDR1 MDHEN and CDR2 SYDVKM. CDR3 in amino acids: CASTSGQGAYEQYF. The CDR3 DNA is TGTGCCAGCACCTCGGGACAGGGGGCCTACGAGCAGTACTTC.

The chain uses TRBV11-3 and TRBJ2-5, with 10 nucleotides matching TRBD2. The CDR3 runs 17 residues. From germline, CDR1 is SGHNT and CDR2 YENEEA. V shed 0 bases and J 4 bases; nucleotides not matched to a gene: 8. CDR3 sequence: CASSLDQSSGGPETQYF. In DNA, the CDR3 is TGTGCCAGCAGCTTAGATCAATCTAGCGGGGGCCCAGAGACCCAGTACTTC.